These 27 T cell receptor beta chains came from one sample sequenced in a study of blood T cell repertoires in COVID-19. This table comes from immunoSEQ multiplex PCR, and its TCRdb copy is limited to in-frame clones, with some not included. The sample has hundreds of thousands of clones, around 91% seen once. The sequenced material came from peripheral blood. These receptors were collected from a young woman who had recovered from COVID-19.

CDR3 sequence (DNA): TGTGCCAGCCAAACAGGGTTTTATGGCTACACCTTC. It translates to CASQTGFYGYTF. The chain has TRBV19 and TRBJ1-2, with TRBD1 as a possible D gene (6 bases). Between the trimmed V and J ends, which lost 9 bases and 5 bases, there was a span of 13 bases. The CDR3 is 12 residues long. From germline, CDR1 is LNHDA and CDR2 SQIVND (reference sequence).

The chain is built from TRBV6-5 and TRBJ2-7; 7 bases align to TRBD1. CDR1 and CDR2 from the germline V gene are MNHEY and SVGAGI. Unmatched junction bases numbered 7, after V lost 8 bases and J lost 3 bases. CDR3 length equals 13 residues. As DNA, the CDR3 is TGTGCCAGCTTAACCGGGACAGACTACGAGCAGTACGTC. It is translated as CASLTGTDYEQYV.

The chain is built from TRBV7-9 and TRBJ2-2; TRBD2 matches at 7 bases. V lost 1 base, J lost 4 bases, and 3 bases stayed unmatched. Germline V gene lookup returns CDR1 SEHNR and CDR2 FQNEAQ (reference sequence). The CDR3 is 15 amino acids. CDR3 region: CASSLGGRVTGELFF. The CDR3 region has the DNA TGTGCCAGCAGCTTAGGCGGGAGAGTCACCGGGGAGCTGTTTTTT.

J is TRBJ2-1 and V is TRBV7-2; D remains ambiguous. The V and J ends lost 0 bases and 4 bases respectively, with 7 bases between them. Per germline, CDR1 SGHTA and CDR2 FQGNSA. The CDR3 consists of 14 residues. CDR3 nucleotide sequence: TGTGCCAGCAGCTTAGCAATCCTATACAATGAGCAGTTCTTC. Translation: CASSLAILYNEQFF.

V and J are TRBV25-1 and TRBJ1-6; D is undetermined. CDR3 length: 15 residues. V gave up 4 bases and J gave up 10 bases, with 17 bases separating them. Germline V CDR1 and CDR2: MGHDK, SYGVNS. The CDR3 DNA reads TGTGCCAGCAGTGGTCTTGAGGCGGCGGCGTCACCCCTCCACTTT. It encodes CASSGLEAAASPLHF.

V is TRBV19 and J is TRBJ1-1; D might be TRBD1 (5 bases). This CDR3 has 15 residues. Trimming removed 4 bases from V and 2 bases from J, with 14 bases in between. CDR1 and CDR2 (germline): LNHDA, SQIVND (reference sequence). As DNA, the CDR3 is TGTGCCAGTAGTACTAAAACAGGCGCCAACACTGAAGCTTTCTTT. Amino acids: CASSTKTGANTEAFF.

Of note for this clone: The same CDR3 is also encoded by other DNA sequences in this sample. As DNA, the CDR3 is TGTGCCAGCTCACCAGGGACAGGGGGCCCGTACAATGAGCAGTTCTTC. It is translated as CASSPGTGGPYNEQFF. The chain couples TRBV18 to TRBJ2-1; the match to TRBD1 covers 12 bases. CDR3 length: 16 amino acids. The V segment lost 2 bases and the J segment 4 bases; nucleotides outside the gene matches: 3. Germline V gene sequence: CDR1 KGHSH, CDR2 LQKENI.

The chain carries TRBV10-2 and TRBJ1-5; 8 bases map to TRBD1. Per the germline V gene, CDR1 is WSHSY and CDR2 is SAAADI. The CDR3 is made up of 13 amino acids. With V trimmed by 9 bases and J by 6 bases, 7 bases remained unmatched. Here the CDR3 DNA reads TGCGCCAGTGGACAGGGACTGGGTCAGCCCCAGCATTTT. Its protein is CASGQGLGQPQHF.

The rearrangement uses TRBV9 and TRBJ2-2, with 8 positions matching TRBD2. J was trimmed by 7 bases and V by 0 bases; bases with no gene match: 8. Germline V CDR1 and CDR2: SGDLS, YYNGEE. The CDR3 sequence is 16 residues long. CDR3 sequence: CASSVEASGWVGELFF. The CDR3 nucleotides read TGTGCCAGCAGCGTAGAGGCTAGCGGGTGGGTCGGGGAGCTGTTTTTT.

The chain joins TRBV10-2 to TRBJ1-5; D gene unclear. The V and J ends lost 6 bases and 4 bases respectively, with 4 bases between them. The CDR3 totals 11 residues. The V gene's germline CDR1 is WSHSY and CDR2 SAAADI. The CDR3 DNA follows: TGCGCCAGCAGGAGTAATCAGCCCCAGCATTTT. Its translation is CASRSNQPQHF.

The rearrangement joins TRBV29-1 to TRBJ2-1, with 9 bases identical to TRBD1. The V and J ends lost 6 bases and 2 bases, in that order; junction bases with no gene match: 5. There are 14 residues in the CDR3. Germline-derived CDR1 and CDR2 are SQVTM and ANQGSEA. The CDR3 sequence: CSVLGTGTYNEQFF. CDR3 nucleotide sequence: TGCAGCGTGCTCGGGACAGGGACCTACAATGAGCAGTTCTTC.

The chain couples TRBV6-1 to TRBJ1-1; D may be TRBD1 (5 bases). The germline V gene has CDR1 MNHNS and CDR2 SASEGT. This CDR3 contains 12 residues. The V and J ends lost 1 base and 10 bases respectively, with 10 bases between them. The CDR3 here is CASSEGGISAFF. The CDR3 DNA is TGTGCCAGCAGTGAAGGGGGCATTTCAGCTTTCTTT.

The chain couples TRBV7-2 to TRBJ2-4, with TRBD2 matching over 7 bases. The CDR3 totals 14 residues. In germline, CDR1 is SGHTA, CDR2 FQGNSA. V lost 1 base and J lost 9; bases outside the gene matches: 6. CDR3 sequence reads: CASSLGDYNSIQYF. DNA for the CDR3: TGTGCCAGCAGCTTAGGGGACTACAATAGCATTCAGTACTTC.

The chain couples TRBV19 to TRBJ2-2; D unclear. Germline assignment: CDR1 LNHDA and CDR2 SQIVND (reference sequence). Trimming pared 5 bases from V and 1 base from J, leaving 8 bases between. This CDR3 comprises 14 residues. The CDR3 DNA reads as TGTGCCAGTAGTCACGACTGGAACACCGGGGAGCTGTTTTTT. Protein: CASSHDWNTGELFF.

V is TRBV25-1 and J is TRBJ2-7, with 8 bases identical to TRBD1. Germline CDR1 reads MGHDK; CDR2 reads SYGVNS. V dropped 8 bases and J dropped 2; count of bases not matched to a gene: 8. The CDR3 loop spans 14 amino acids. The CDR3 reads CASCRQGSTYEQYV. The CDR3 nucleotides are TGTGCCAGCTGTCGACAGGGGTCAACCTACGAGCAGTACGTC.

J is TRBJ1-6 and V is TRBV19, with D perhaps matching TRBD1 (6 bases). In germline, CDR1 is LNHDA, CDR2 SQIVND (reference sequence). This CDR3 contains 14 residues. V lost 3 bases, J lost 4 bases, and 7 bases lay in between. CDR3 in DNA: TGTGCCAGTAGTATGGGACAATATAATTCACCCCTCCACTTT. It specifies CASSMGQYNSPLHF. Drawing the rest from reference TRBV19 and TRBJ1-6, the complete variable domain is DGGITQSPKYLFRKEGQNVTLSCEQNLNHDAMYWYRQDPGQGLRLIYYSQIVNDFQKGDIAEGYSVSREKKESFPLTVTSAQKNPTAFYLCASSMGQYNSPLHFGNGTRLTVT.

V usage is TRBV7-9 and J usage is TRBJ2-7; possible D gene TRBD1, 6 bases. The germline V and J ends were trimmed by 5 bases and 7 bases, with 18 bases remaining between them. CDR3 length: 14 amino acids. CDR1 is SEHNR and CDR2 is FQNEAQ in the germline V gene (reference sequence). The CDR3 region is CASSAAGAAFEQYV. The CDR3 DNA sequence: TGTGCCAGCAGCGCCGCAGGGGCTGCATTTGAGCAGTACGTC.

This chain links TRBV24-1 with TRBJ1-2, with unresolved D. Germline V CDR1 and CDR2: KGHDR, SFDVKD. The length of the CDR3 is 13 residues. V shed 6 bases and J shed 2 bases, with 9 bases lying between them. The CDR3 nucleotides are TGTGCCACCAGTTCTGCGGAGAACTATGGCTACACCTTC. The encoded protein is CATSSAENYGYTF.

This chain connects TRBV12-5 to TRBJ2-3; D is undetermined. Trimming removed 1 base at V and 2 bases at J, with 4 bases between. The CDR3 consists of 13 residues. Germline V gives CDR1 LGHNT, CDR2 FRNRAP. CDR3 residues: CASGLAYTDTQYF. CDR3 bases: TGTGCTAGTGGTTTGGCGTACACAGATACGCAGTATTTT.

V gene TRBV5-5 combines with J gene TRBJ2-5, with D perhaps matching TRBD1 (5 bases). V was pared by 2 bases and J by 3 bases, with 8 bases between. Germline V gene sequence: CDR1 SGHKS, CDR2 YYEKEE (reference sequence). The CDR3 extends over 13 amino acids. Here the CDR3 DNA reads TGTGCCAGCAGCTTTTACAGGAAAGAGACCCAGTACTTC. It is translated as CASSFYRKETQYF.

J is TRBJ2-1 and V is TRBV29-1, with 7 positions matching TRBD2. Germline V gene lookup returns CDR1 SQVTM and CDR2 ANQGSEA. Trimming at V came to 6 bases and at J to 0 bases, leaving 5 bases not matched to a gene. The CDR3 totals 14 residues. CDR3 sequence reads: CSVKAGSSYNEQFF. The CDR3 coding sequence is TGCAGCGTCAAAGCGGGAAGCTCCTACAATGAGCAGTTCTTC.

V usage is TRBV6-2 or TRBV6-3 and J usage is TRBJ1-2; 8 bases map to TRBD1. Germline values: CDR1 MNHEY, CDR2 SVGEGT. The CDR3 loop spans 14 amino acids. With V trimmed by 4 bases and J by 8 bases, 9 bases remained unmatched. DNA of the CDR3: TGTGCCAGCAGTTTACGGACAGGGCAGGAGGGCTACACCTTC. Residues: CASSLRTGQEGYTF.

The chain is built from TRBV6-2 or TRBV6-3 and TRBJ1-1; tentatively, D is TRBD1 (6 bases). Germline V gives CDR1 MNHEY, CDR2 SVGEGT. V lost 4 bases and J 0 bases, leaving 12 bases between the germline ends. The CDR3 totals 15 residues. As DNA, the CDR3 is TGTGCCAGCAGTTCACAGGGCGGCATGAACACTGAAGCTTTCTTT. Protein product: CASSSQGGMNTEAFF.

The DNA for the CDR3 is TGTGCCAGCCGGAGTAAATGGAACCTTAGCAATCAGCCCCAGCATTTT. This sequence encodes CASRSKWNLSNQPQHF. V gene TRBV2 combines with J gene TRBJ1-5; D remains unclear. This CDR3 region has 16 residues. Deletions cut 8 bases from V and 0 bases from J, with 17 bases between. In germline, CDR1 is SNHLY, CDR2 FYNNEI.

V usage is TRBV7-9 and J usage is TRBJ1-2, with D perhaps TRBD1 (5 bases). This CDR3 has 16 residues. The germline V gene encodes CDR1 SEHNR and CDR2 FQNEAQ (reference sequence). V shed 0 bases and J shed 2 bases, with 13 bases lying between them. The CDR3 DNA reads TGTGCCAGCAGCTTAGCGGGTGGGGCTTTGAACTATGGCTACACCTTC. Protein product: CASSLAGGALNYGYTF.

The chain uses TRBV5-1 and TRBJ1-1, with D maybe TRBD1 (5 bases). This CDR3 comprises 15 residues. With 4 bases removed from V and 5 bases from J, the gap between germline ends came to 18 bases. CDR1 and CDR2 from the germline V gene are SGHRS and YFSETQ. The CDR3 DNA follows: TGCGCCAGCAGCCCGCCTGGCGGGGGGGGAACTGAAGCTTTCTTT. Translating gives CASSPPGGGGTEAFF.

The V call is TRBV5-1, the J call TRBJ2-2; 8 positions match TRBD1. J was trimmed by 3 bases and V by 7 bases; bases with no gene match: 5. The CDR3 consists of 14 residues. CDR1 SGHRS and CDR2 YFSETQ come from the germline V gene. DNA for the CDR3: TGCGCCAGCGGACAGGGCAGGTACACCGGGGAGCTGTTTTTT. This sequence encodes CASGQGRYTGELFF. The whole variable domain, filled in from reference TRBV5-1 and TRBJ2-2, reads KAGVTQTPRYLIKTRGQQVTLSCSPISGHRSVSWYQQTPGQGLQFLFEYFSETQRNKGNFPGRFSGRQFSNSRSEMNVSTLELGDSALYLCASGQGRYTGELFFGEGSRLTVL.